This T cell receptor (beta chain) was identified in a study of PD-L1 blockade in urothelial cancer. The overall study: Atezolizumab, begun by patients around 2014, was given at 1,200 mg intravenously every 3 weeks. Typically, measured as a median, blood samples had 150,000 or so T cells. Study-level points and caveats: Tumor-associated clones in the blood of durable-benefit patients grew more at 3 weeks.

This clone has more than one count but fewer than ten. Its antigen is undetermined. Time point of the sample: peripheral blood 6 weeks after treatment start. The cohort comprised individuals with locally advanced or metastatic urothelial carcinoma. The junction had 2 bases not matched to a gene; V was cut back by 5 bases and J by 4 bases. This CDR3 contains 13 residues. CDR1 is MDHEN, CDR2 SYDVKM, per germline. Here immunoSEQ multiplex PCR was the method, and the copy in TCRdb shows in-frame clones only, minus some. The table has some 120,000 clones, 86% seen once. This chain connects TRBV28 to TRBJ1-1; 9 bases line up with TRBD1. This sequence originates from a man aged 50 or older with urothelial cancer. The sequencing here drew on PBMCs, taken around atezolizumab (anti-PD-L1) treatment. This CDR3 reads CASSRDRVTEAFF. The CDR3 DNA reads TGTGCCAGCAGTCGGGACAGGGTCACTGAAGCTTTCTTT.